The text below deals with one T cell receptor beta chain. What it recognizes is unknown. The CDR3 extends over 20 amino acids. The J segment lost 0 bases and the V segment lost 4 bases, leaving 17 bases of the junction unmatched. Germline V gene lookup returns CDR1 SNHLY and CDR2 FYNNEI. TCRdb's copy holds only in-frame clones and misses some; the assay was immunoSEQ multiplex PCR. The sample holds 30,000 to 35,000 clones; approximately 77% are singletons and the top ten take around 6.6%. These data come from a study of vaccination effects on CD4 cells after COVID-19. Following 10 days of culture, CD4+ T cells were isolated. It was between March and December 2020 that the person had a SARS-CoV-2 infection confirmed by PCR. Vaccination of participants consisted of two doses of either the BNT162b2 or mRNA-1273 vaccine.

This sequence originates from a human donor who had a prior SARS-CoV-2 infection. The rearrangement joins TRBV2 to TRBJ2-3; 9 nucleotides match TRBD2. The specimen was CD4+ T cells from PBMCs cultured without peptide, collected after COVID-19 vaccination. CDR3 sequence reads: CASSGGVLSGGHTSTDTQYF. The CDR3, as DNA: TGTGCCAGCAGTGGCGGGGTACTAAGCGGGGGGCACACTAGCACAGATACGCAGTATTTT.